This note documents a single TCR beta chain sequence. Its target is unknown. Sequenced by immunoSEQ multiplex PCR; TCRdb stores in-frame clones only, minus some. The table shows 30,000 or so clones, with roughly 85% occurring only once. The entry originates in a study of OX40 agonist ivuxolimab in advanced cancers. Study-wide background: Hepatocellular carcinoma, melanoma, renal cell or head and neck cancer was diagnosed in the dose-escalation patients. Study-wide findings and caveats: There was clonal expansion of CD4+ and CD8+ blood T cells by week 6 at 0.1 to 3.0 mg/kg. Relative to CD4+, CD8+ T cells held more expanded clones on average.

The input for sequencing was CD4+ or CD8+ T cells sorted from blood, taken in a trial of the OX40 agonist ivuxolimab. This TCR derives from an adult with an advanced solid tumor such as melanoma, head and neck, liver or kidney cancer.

The CDR3 sequence is CATRLGASTDTQYF. The CDR3 region has the DNA TGTGCCACTCGGTTGGGGGCAAGCACAGATACGCAGTATTTT. The chain links TRBV5-4 to TRBJ2-3, with D possibly matching TRBD1 (6 bases). The germline V and J ends were trimmed by 9 bases and 0 bases, with 14 bases remaining between them. Germline loops: CDR1 SGHNT, CDR2 YYREEE (reference sequence). CDR3 size: 14 residues.